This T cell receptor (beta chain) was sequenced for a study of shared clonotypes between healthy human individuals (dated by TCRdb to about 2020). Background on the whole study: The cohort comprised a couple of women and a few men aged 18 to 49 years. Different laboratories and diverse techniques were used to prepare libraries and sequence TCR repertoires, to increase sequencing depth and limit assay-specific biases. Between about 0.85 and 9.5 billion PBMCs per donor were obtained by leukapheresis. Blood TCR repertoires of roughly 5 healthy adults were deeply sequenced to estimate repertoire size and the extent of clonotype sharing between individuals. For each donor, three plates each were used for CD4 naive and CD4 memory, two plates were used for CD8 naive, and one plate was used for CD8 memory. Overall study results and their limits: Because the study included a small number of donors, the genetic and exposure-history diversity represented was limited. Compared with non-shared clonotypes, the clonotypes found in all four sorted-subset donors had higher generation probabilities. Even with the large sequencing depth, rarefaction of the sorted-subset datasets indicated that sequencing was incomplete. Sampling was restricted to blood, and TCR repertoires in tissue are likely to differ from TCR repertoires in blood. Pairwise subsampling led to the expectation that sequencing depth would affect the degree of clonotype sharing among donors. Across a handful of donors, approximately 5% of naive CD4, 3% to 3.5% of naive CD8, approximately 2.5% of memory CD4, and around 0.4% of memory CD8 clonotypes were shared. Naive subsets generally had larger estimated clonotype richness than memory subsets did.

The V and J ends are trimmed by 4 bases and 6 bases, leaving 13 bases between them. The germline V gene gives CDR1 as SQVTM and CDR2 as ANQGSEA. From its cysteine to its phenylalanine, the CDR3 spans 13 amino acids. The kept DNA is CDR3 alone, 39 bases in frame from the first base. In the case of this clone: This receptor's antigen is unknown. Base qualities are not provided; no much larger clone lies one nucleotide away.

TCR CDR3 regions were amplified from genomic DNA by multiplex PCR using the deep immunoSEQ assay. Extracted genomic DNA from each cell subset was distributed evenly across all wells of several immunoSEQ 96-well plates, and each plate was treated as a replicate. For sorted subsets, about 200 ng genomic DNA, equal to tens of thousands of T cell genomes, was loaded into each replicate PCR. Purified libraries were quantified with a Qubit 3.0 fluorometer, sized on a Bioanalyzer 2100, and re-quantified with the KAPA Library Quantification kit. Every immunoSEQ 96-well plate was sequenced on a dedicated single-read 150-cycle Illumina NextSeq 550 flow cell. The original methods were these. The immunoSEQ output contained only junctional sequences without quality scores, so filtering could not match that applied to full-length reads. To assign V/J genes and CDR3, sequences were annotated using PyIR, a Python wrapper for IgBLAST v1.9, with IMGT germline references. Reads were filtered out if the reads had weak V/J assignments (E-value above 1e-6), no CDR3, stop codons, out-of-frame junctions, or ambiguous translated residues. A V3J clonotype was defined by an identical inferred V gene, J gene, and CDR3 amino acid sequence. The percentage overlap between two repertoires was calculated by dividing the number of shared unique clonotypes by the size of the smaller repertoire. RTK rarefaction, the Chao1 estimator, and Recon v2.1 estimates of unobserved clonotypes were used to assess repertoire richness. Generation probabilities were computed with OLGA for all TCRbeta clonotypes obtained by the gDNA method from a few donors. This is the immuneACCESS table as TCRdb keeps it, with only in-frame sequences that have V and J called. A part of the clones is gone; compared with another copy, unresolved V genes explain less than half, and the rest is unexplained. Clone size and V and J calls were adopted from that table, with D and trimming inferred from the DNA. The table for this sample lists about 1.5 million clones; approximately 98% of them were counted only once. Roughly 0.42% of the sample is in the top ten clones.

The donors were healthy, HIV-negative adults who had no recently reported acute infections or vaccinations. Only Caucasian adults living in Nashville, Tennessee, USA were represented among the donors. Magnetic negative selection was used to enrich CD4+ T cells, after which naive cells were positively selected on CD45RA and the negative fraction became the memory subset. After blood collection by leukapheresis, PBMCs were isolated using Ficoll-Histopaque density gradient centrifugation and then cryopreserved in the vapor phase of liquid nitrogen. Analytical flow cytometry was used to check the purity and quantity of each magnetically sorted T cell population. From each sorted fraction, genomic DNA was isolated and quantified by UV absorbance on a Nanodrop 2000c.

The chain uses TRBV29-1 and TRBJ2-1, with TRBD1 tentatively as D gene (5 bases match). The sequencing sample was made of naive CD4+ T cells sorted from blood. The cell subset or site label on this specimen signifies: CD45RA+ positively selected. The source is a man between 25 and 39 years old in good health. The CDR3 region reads CSVVGRLANEQFF. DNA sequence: TGCAGCGTTGTGGGGCGCCTGGCCAATGAGCAGTTCTTC.